These 8 T cell receptor beta chains were all obtained from the same sample, sequenced in a study of response to subunit inactivated influenza vaccine. TCRdb recomputed calls from the RT-PCR reads with MiXCR, one row per CDR3 protein. The sample carries around 710,000 distinct CDR3 sequences, around 14% recorded once. Material: PBMCs from blood, obtained around 14 days before vaccination. The receptors derive from a man aged 50 to 59 who received an inactivated influenza vaccine.

The CDR3 nucleotides read TGCAGCGTTGCGGGCGGCCAAGAGACCCAGTACTTC. This translates into CSVAGGQETQYF. The chain uses TRBV29-1 and TRBJ2-5; D gene unclear. The CDR3 has 12 amino acids. Trimming left V 4 bases short and J 1 base short, with 7 bases between. Germline V gives CDR1 SQVTM, CDR2 ANQGSEA.

This clonotype was recorded a few times. This chain joins TRBV30 and TRBJ2-1, with D perhaps TRBD1 (6 bases). The CDR3 runs 14 residues. The V gene lost 1 base and the J gene lost 9 bases, with 16 bases spanning the gap. CDR1 is GTSNPN and CDR2 is SVGIG in the germline V gene (reference sequence). The CDR3 DNA reads as TGTGCCTGGAGTGGCAGGGGACGGCTATTTGAGCAGTTCTTC. It encodes CAWSGRGRLFEQFF.

The CDR3 nucleotides are TGTGCCAGCACCTCCCTCGGGGGGCGTCGCACAGATACGCAGTATTTT. Translating gives CASTSLGGRRTDTQYF. The rearrangement uses TRBV27 and TRBJ2-3, with D perhaps TRBD2 (7 bases). The CDR3 consists of 16 residues. Trimming cost V 7 bases and J 1 base, with 18 bases left between them. The V gene's germline CDR1 is MNHEY and CDR2 SMNVEV (reference sequence).

The rearrangement joins TRBV4-2 to TRBJ1-2; a weak D match, TRBD1 (6 bases). Trimming removed 3 bases from V and 4 bases from J, with 18 bases in between. Germline V gene lookup returns CDR1 LGHNA and CDR2 YNFKEQ. The CDR3 has 16 amino acids. CDR3 loop: CASSHRRDIPGYGYTF. The CDR3 DNA reads as TGTGCCAGCAGCCATCGGAGGGACATACCAGGCTATGGCTACACCTTC.

Remarks on this clonotype: The junction departs from germline at one end; a sequencing error may be responsible. The chain is built from TRBV20-1 and TRBJ2-1, with D tentatively TRBD1 or TRBD2 (5 bases each). The germline V gene has CDR1 DFQATT and CDR2 SNEGSKA (reference sequence). The length of the CDR3 is 16 residues. The CDR3 DNA reads as TGCAGTACTAGACGCCCCTACGGGACGGGCTACAATGAGCAGTTCTTC. Translation: CSTRRPYGTGYNEQFF.

This clonotype was found many times. The chain recombines TRBV7-9 with TRBJ2-3; D is unresolved. The CDR3 is 11 residues long. Between the trimmed V and J ends, which lost 10 bases and 6 bases, there was a span of 11 bases. Germline CDR1 is SEHNR and CDR2 is FQNEAQ (reference sequence). CDR3 loop: CANEAPDTQYF. For the CDR3, the DNA is TGTGCCAACGAAGCCCCGGATACGCAGTATTTT. Full variable domain (outside the CDR3, taken from reference TRBV7-9 and TRBJ2-3): DTGVSQNPRHKITKRGQNVTFRCDPISEHNRLYWYRQTLGQGPEFLTYFQNEAQLEKSRLLSDRFSAERPKGSFSTLEIQRTEQGDSAMYLCANEAPDTQYFGPGTRLTVL.

This clonotype has at least ten counts. The CDR3 region is CASSRQGSNNSPLHF. Written as DNA, the CDR3 is TGTGCCAGCAGTCGACAGGGAAGTAATAATTCACCCCTCCACTTT. The V call is TRBV12-3 or TRBV12-4, the J call TRBJ1-6; TRBD1 agrees at 7 bases. V shed 5 bases and J 5 bases; nucleotides not matched to a gene: 6. The CDR3 is 15 amino acids.

The chain is built from TRBV20-1 and TRBJ2-7; TRBD1 agrees at 10 bases. The J segment lost 7 bases and the V segment lost 1 base, leaving 7 bases of the junction unmatched. The V gene's germline CDR1 is DFQATT and CDR2 SNEGSKA (reference sequence). CDR3 length: 14 amino acids. The CDR3 loop is CSARARTGGWEQYF. The CDR3 coding sequence is TGCAGTGCTAGAGCGAGGACAGGGGGATGGGAGCAGTACTTC.